The clone carrying this T cell receptor (beta chain) was recorded a few times. The data originate from a study of blood T cells in healthy people across ages. This CDR3 comprises 12 residues. Trimming removed 6 bases from V and 8 bases from J, with 16 bases in between. The germline CDR1 and CDR2 sequences are DFQATT and SNEGSKA (reference sequence). Primed by a sample-barcoded 5' primer and a J-beta primer mix, a second PCR proceeded for roughly 6 to 12 cycles. MiXCR, run by TCRdb on the 5' RACE reads, gives a single entry per CDR3 protein. The sample records about 650,000 distinct CDR3 sequences, about 50% being singletons.

This chain uses TRBV20-1 with TRBJ1-2, with D uncertain. Sequenced input: blood. The clonotype comes from a woman over 75 in good health. CDR3 protein: CSARGPGEGYTF. CDR3 bases: TGCAGTGCGCGTGGCCCTGGGGAGGGCTACACCTTC.